This T cell receptor beta chain was identified during a study of blood T cell repertoires in COVID-19 (dated by TCRdb to between 2020 and 2021). Background on the whole study: Collaborator samples came from the United States, Italy and Spain and covered acute and convalescent phases of COVID-19. The prospective study material was composed of cDNA or gDNA derived from T cells, B-cell-depleted T cells, or PBMCs. Sample metadata almost always included a de-identified subject ID, COVID-19 status, age in years and sex. Where available, HLA class I and class II types were taken from metadata supplied by the sample provider and were not determined by assay-based typing. The samples were drawn from the first 160 participants of the ongoing ImmuneRACE study and from roughly 1,300 subjects provided by 6 global collaborators. A freely available public database, intended as a resource for researchers studying the immune response to SARS-CoV-2, is where the repertoires were released. Subjects who had been exposed to COVID-19, were actively infected with it, or had recovered from it provided the deeply sampled blood TCRbeta repertoires that made up the dataset.

Samples from volunteer blood donors who had recovered from COVID-19 were contributed by a second Seattle source. Each collaborating institution followed its own protocols to collect whole blood in K2EDTA tubes. For TCRbeta analysis, collaborators shipped samples as frozen whole blood, isolated PBMCs, or DNA extracted from either of those sample types. TCRbeta CDR3 regions were amplified from genomic DNA using the immunoSEQ Assay, a bias-controlled multiplex PCR. In the source study's methods: The number of nucleated cells in each sample was estimated from the amplification of reference gene primers within the assay. Sequence reads were collapsed and filtered to measure the absolute abundance of every unique TCRbeta CDR3 rearrangement. For each sample, productive Simpson clonality was calculated as the square root of Simpson's diversity index over productive rearrangements. Drawn from immuneACCESS, this table holds only the in-frame rearrangements with V and J called that TCRdb kept. Clones are partly lost; checked studies trace under half to an unresolved V gene and leave the rest unexplained. V and J calls plus clone size are reproduced from that table; the DNA served to infer D and trimming. In all, the sample holds around 250,000 clones, and around 84% of those were seen once. The ten top clones hold 1.5% of the sample.

The junction shows trimming of 7 bases on V and 0 bases on J, and the gene matches do not reach 6 bases of it. Measured from the cysteine to the phenylalanine, the CDR3 is 14 residues long. CDR3 DNA only is kept here, 42 bases in frame from base 1. From the germline V gene, CDR1 is SGHDT and CDR2 is YYEEEE. Of note for this clone: No antigen is known for it. Base-call qualities are not available, and no considerably larger clone is one nucleotide away.

Here is what the overall study found, with its caveats: How much clinical and demographic metadata was included differed by source and by participant, and the metadata was provided uncurated.

This TCR came from a woman between 40 and 55 years old who had recovered from COVID-19. Sequencing was done on a sample of peripheral blood. This chain is built from TRBV5-6 and TRBJ1-2, and 7 junctional nucleotides match TRBD1. The DNA sequence reads TGTGCCAGCCATCTAGGACAGGCTAACTATGGCTACACCTTC. Its coded protein is CASHLGQANYGYTF.